This T cell receptor beta chain appears in the sequencing data of a study of T-cell reconstitution after alpha-beta-depleted transplantation in children. V lost 6 bases to trimming and J lost 7 bases, with 12 bases between them. CDR3 length: 13 residues. The germline gives CDR1 MDHEN, CDR2 SYDVKM. As regards this clonotype: Its antigen remains unidentified.

Unique molecular identifiers were incorporated during preparation of the TCRbeta library. TCRdb reanalysed the PCR reads using MiXCR and keeps one entry per CDR3 protein. This table has 550,000 to 600,000 distinct CDR3 sequences, under 30% appearing once. Broader study findings: Several hundred expanded graft clones reportedly supplied alpha-beta T cells about two months after transplant. T cells produced anew were the main source of T-cell counts and diversity one year after transplant.

The chain couples TRBV28 to TRBJ2-2, with TRBD2 as a possible D gene (6 bases). This specimen consisted of PBMCs, mostly from graft donor cells, obtained 360 days after TCRalphabeta/CD19-depleted stem cell transplant. The clonotype comes from a boy under two years old who had a stem cell transplant for acute myeloid leukemia, so the T cells may come from the graft donor. In DNA, the CDR3 is TGTGCCAGCAGCCGGGGACTTGTCGGGGAGCTGTTTTTT. It encodes CASSRGLVGELFF. Variable domain in full (rest from reference TRBV28 and TRBJ2-2): DVKVTQSSRYLVKRTGEKVFLECVQDMDHENMFWYRQDPGLGLRLIYFSYDVKMKEKGDIPEGYSVSREKKERFSLILESASTNQTSMYLCASSRGLVGELFFGEGSRLTVL.